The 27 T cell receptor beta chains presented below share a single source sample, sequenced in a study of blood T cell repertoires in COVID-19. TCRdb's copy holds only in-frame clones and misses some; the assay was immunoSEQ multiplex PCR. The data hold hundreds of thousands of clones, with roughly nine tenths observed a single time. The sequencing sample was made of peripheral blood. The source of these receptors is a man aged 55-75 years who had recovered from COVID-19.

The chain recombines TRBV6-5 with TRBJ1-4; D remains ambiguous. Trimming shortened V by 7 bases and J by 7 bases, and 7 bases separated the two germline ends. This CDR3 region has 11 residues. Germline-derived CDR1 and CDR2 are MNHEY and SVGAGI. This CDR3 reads CASKFGEKLFF. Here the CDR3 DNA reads TGTGCCAGCAAGTTCGGTGAAAAACTGTTTTTT.

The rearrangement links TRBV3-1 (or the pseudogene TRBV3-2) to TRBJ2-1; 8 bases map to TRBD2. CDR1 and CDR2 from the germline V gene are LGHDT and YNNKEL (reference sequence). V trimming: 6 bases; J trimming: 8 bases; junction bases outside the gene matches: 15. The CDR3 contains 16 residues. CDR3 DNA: TGTGCCAGCAGACCAAGGGGATCGGGGGGGCCCCATGAGCAGTTCTTC. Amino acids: CASRPRGSGGPHEQFF.

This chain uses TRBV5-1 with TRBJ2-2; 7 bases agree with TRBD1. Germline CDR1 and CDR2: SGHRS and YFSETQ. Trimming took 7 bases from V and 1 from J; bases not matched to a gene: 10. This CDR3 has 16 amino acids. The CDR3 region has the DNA TGCGCCAGCGGTCGAAGGGGGCAGGGGAACACCGGGGAGCTGTTTTTT. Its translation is CASGRRGQGNTGELFF.

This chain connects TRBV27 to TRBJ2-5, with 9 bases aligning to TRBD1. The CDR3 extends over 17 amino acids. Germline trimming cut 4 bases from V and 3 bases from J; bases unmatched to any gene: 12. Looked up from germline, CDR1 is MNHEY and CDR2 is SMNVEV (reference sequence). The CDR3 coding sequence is TGTGCCAGCAGTTCCCCTCGAACCGGGACAGGGAAAGAGACCCAGTACTTC. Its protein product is CASSSPRTGTGKETQYF.

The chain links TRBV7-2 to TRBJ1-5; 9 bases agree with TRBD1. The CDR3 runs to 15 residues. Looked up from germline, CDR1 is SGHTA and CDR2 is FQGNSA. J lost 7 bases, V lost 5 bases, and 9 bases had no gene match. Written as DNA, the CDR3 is TGTGCCAGCAGCCCGGGGGGTACAGGGGGCCAGCCCCAGCATTTT. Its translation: CASSPGGTGGQPQHF.

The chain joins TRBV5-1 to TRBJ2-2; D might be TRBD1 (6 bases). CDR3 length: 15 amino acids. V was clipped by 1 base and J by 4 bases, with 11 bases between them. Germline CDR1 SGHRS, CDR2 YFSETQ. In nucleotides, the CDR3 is TGCGCCAGCAGCTTGCTAGGACAGCTCACCGGGGAGCTGTTTTTT. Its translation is CASSLLGQLTGELFF.

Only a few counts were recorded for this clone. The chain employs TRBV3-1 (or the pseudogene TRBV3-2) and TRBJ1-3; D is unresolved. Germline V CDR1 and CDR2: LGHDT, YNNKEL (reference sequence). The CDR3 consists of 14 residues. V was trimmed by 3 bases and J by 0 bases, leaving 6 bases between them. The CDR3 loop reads CASSQIYSGNTIYF. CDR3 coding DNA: TGTGCCAGCAGCCAGATCTACTCTGGAAACACCATATATTTT.

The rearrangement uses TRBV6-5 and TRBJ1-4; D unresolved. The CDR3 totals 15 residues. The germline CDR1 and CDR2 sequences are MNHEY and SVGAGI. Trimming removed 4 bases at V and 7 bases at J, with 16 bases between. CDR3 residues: CASSSPGGLGEKLFF. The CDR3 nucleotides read TGTGCCAGCAGTTCCCCTGGAGGGCTGGGTGAAAAACTGTTTTTT.

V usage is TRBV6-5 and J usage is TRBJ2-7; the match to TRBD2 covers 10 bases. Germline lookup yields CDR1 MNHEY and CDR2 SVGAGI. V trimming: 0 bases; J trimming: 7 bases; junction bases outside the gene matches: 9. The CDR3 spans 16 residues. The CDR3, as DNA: TGTGCCAGCAGTTACTCGATCGCTAGCGGGGGCATGGAGCAGTACTTC. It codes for CASSYSIASGGMEQYF.

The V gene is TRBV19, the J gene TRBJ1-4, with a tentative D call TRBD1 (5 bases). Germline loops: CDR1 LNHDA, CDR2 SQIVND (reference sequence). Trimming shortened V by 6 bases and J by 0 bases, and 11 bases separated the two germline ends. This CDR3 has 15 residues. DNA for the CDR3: TGTGCCAGTAGGAAAACAGGAGCAACTAATGAAAAACTGTTTTTT. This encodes CASRKTGATNEKLFF.

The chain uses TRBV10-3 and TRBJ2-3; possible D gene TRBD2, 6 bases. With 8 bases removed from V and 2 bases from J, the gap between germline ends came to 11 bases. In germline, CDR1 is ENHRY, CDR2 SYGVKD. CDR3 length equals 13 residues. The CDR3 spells CAIGGINTDTQYF. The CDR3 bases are TGTGCCATCGGGGGGATTAACACAGATACGCAGTATTTT.

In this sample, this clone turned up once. CDR3 bases: TGTGCCAGCTCACCACCTACCGGTGGCGGGGGGGCCTACAATGAGCAGTTCTTC. Protein sequence: CASSPPTGGGGAYNEQFF. This chain links TRBV18 with TRBJ2-1; 9 bases fit TRBD2. The CDR3 runs 18 residues. Unmatched junction bases numbered 8, after V lost 0 bases and J lost 2 bases. Germline values: CDR1 KGHSH, CDR2 LQKENI.

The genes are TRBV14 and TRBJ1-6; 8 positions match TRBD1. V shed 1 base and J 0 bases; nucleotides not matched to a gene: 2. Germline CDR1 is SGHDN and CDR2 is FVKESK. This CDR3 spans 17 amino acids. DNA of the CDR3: TGTGCCAGCAGCCAAGGACAGGGGAGCTCCTATAATTCACCCCTCCACTTT. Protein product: CASSQGQGSSYNSPLHF. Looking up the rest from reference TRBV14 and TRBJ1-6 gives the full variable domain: EAGVTQFPSHSVIEKGQTVTLRCDPISGHDNLYWYRRVMGKEIKFLLHFVKESKQDESGMPNNRFLAERTGGTYSTLKVQPAELEDSGVYFCASSQGQGSSYNSPLHFGNGTRLTVT.

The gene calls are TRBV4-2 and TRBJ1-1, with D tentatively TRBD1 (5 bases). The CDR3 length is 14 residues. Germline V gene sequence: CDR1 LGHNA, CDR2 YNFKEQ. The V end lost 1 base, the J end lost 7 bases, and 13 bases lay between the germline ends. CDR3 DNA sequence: TGTGCCAGCAGCCAAGGTGGGACTTTTTATGAAGCTTTCTTT. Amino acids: CASSQGGTFYEAFF.

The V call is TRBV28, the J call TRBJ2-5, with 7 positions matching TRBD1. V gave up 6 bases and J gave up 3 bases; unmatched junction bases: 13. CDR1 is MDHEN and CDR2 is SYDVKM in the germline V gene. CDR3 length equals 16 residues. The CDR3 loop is CASRSLPRQGEETQYF. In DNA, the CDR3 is TGTGCCAGCAGGTCCCTCCCCCGGCAGGGGGAAGAGACCCAGTACTTC.

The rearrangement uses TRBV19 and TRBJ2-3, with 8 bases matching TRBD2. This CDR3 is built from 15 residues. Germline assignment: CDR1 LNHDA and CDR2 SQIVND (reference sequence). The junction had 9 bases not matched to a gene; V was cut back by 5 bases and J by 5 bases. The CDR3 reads CASSSPRGGLDTQYF. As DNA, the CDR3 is TGTGCCAGTAGTTCTCCCCGGGGGGGCTTAGATACGCAGTATTTT.

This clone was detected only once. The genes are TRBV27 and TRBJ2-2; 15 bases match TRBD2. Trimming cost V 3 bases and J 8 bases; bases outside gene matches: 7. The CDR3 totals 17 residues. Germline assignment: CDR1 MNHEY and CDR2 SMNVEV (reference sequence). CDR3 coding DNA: TGTGCCAGCAGTTTCAAGCCGGGACTAGCGGGGGGAGGGGAGCTGTTTTTT. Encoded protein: CASSFKPGLAGGGELFF.

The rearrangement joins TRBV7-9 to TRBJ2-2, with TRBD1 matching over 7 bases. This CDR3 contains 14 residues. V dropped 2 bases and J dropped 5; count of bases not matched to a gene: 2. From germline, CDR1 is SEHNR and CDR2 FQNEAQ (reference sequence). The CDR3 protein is CASSLTGETGELFF. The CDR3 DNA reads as TGTGCCAGCAGCTTAACAGGGGAGACCGGGGAGCTGTTTTTT.

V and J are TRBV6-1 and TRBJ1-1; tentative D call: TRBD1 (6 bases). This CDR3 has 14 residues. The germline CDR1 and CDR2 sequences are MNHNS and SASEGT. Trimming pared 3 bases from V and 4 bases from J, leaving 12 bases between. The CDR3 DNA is TGTGCCAGCAGTGATTGGGGGCGGGTCACTGAAGCTTTCTTT. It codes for CASSDWGRVTEAFF.

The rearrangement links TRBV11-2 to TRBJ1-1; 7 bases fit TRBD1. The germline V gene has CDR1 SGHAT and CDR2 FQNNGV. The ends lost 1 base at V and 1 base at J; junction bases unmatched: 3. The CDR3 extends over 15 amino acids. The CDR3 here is CASSLGQGPNTEAFF. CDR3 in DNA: TGTGCCAGCAGCTTAGGACAGGGCCCGAACACTGAAGCTTTCTTT.

The CDR3 region is CASSQDTAGGQETQYF. The CDR3 bases are TGTGCCAGCAGCCAAGATACCGCGGGGGGCCAAGAGACCCAGTACTTC. The chain uses TRBV3-1 (or the pseudogene TRBV3-2) and TRBJ2-5; 8 nucleotides agree with TRBD2. Germline assignment: CDR1 LGHDT and CDR2 YNNKEL (reference sequence). J was trimmed by 1 base and V by 0 bases; bases with no gene match: 4. This CDR3 contains 16 residues.

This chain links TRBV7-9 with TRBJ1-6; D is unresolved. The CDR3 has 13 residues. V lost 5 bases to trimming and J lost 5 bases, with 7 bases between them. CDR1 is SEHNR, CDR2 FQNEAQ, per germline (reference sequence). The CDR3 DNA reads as TGTGCCAGCAGCATACAGAATAATTCACCCCTCCACTTT. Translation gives CASSIQNNSPLHF.

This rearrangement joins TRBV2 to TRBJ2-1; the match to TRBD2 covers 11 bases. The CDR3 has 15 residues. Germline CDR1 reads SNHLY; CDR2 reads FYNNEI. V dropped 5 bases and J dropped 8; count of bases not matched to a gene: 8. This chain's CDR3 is CASSPLAGGRHEQFF. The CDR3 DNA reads TGTGCCAGCAGTCCGCTAGCGGGGGGCCGCCATGAGCAGTTCTTC.

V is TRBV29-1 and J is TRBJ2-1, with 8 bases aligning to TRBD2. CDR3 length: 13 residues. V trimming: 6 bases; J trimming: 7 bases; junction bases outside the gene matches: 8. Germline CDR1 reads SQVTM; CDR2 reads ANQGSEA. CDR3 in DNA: TGCAGCGTCTCGGGGGGGACTTTTAATGAGCAGTTCTTC. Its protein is CSVSGGTFNEQFF.

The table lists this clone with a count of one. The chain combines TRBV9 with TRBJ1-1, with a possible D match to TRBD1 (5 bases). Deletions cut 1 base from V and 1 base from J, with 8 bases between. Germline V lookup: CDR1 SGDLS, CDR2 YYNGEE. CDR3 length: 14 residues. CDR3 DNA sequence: TGTGCCAGCAGCGTAACTACAGGGAACACTGAAGCTTTCTTT. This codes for CASSVTTGNTEAFF. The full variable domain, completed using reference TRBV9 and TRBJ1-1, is DSGVTQTPKHLITATGQRVTLRCSPRSGDLSVYWYQQSLDQGLQFLIQYYNGEERAKGNILERFSAQQFPDLHSELNLSSLELGDSALYFCASSVTTGNTEAFFGQGTRLTVV.

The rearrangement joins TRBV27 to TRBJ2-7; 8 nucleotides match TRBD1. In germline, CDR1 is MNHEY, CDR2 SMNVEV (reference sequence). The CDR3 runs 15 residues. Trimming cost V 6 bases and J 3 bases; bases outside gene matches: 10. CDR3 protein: CASRIIPGQDYEQYF. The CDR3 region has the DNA TGTGCCAGCAGGATCATACCGGGACAGGACTACGAGCAGTACTTC.

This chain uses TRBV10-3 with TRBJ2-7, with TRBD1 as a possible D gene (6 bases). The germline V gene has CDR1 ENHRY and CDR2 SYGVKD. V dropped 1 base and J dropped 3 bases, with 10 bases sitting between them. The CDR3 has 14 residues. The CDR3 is CAISEYNRDYEQYF. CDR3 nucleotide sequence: TGTGCCATCAGTGAGTATAACAGGGACTACGAGCAGTACTTC.